The next 25 T cell receptor beta chains were all read from a single sample in a study of blood T cell repertoires in COVID-19. Sequencing used immunoSEQ multiplex PCR; TCRdb keeps in-frame clones, though not all of them. Found here are 250,000 to 300,000 clones, roughly nine tenths of them singletons; the top ten hold less than 15%. The sequencing input was peripheral blood. These receptors all stem from a woman in her twenties or thirties with COVID-19, enrolled during active disease.

The chain employs TRBV10-3 and TRBJ2-4; D ambiguous. The CDR3 is 16 residues long. Germline CDR1 and CDR2: ENHRY and SYGVKD. Deletions cut 8 bases from V and 3 bases from J, with 20 bases between. The CDR3 DNA follows: TGTGCCATCCGGTGGGTTCCGGGTCGCGACAAAAACATTCAGTACTTC. Protein sequence: CAIRWVPGRDKNIQYF.

J is TRBJ1-5 and V is TRBV30; D unclear. Germline V gene sequence: CDR1 GTSNPN, CDR2 SVGIG (reference sequence). V was trimmed by 1 base and J by 5 bases, leaving 9 bases between them. CDR3 size: 13 residues. The CDR3 sequence: CAWSGQTHQPQHF. The DNA for the CDR3 is TGTGCCTGGAGTGGGCAGACTCATCAGCCCCAGCATTTT.

This chain links TRBV28 with TRBJ2-7; 8 positions match TRBD1. The CDR3 is 15 amino acids. Trimming cost V 3 bases and J 3 bases; bases outside gene matches: 7. Germline-derived CDR1 and CDR2 are MDHEN and SYDVKM. In DNA, the CDR3 is TGTGCCAGCAGTTTGGGTCAGGGGGCCGGCTACGAGCAGTACTTC. Residues: CASSLGQGAGYEQYF.

V and J are TRBV20-1 and TRBJ2-7; 10 nucleotides agree with TRBD1. The CDR3 has 13 amino acids. Germline trimming cut 3 bases from V and 6 bases from J; bases unmatched to any gene: 5. CDR1 and CDR2 (germline): DFQATT, SNEGSKA (reference sequence). Here the CDR3 DNA reads TGCAGTGCTAGTCGGGACAGGGGTCCCGAGCAGTACTTC. It encodes CSASRDRGPEQYF.

The V call is TRBV7-9, the J call TRBJ1-2, with D unresolved. CDR3 size: 14 residues. The germline gives CDR1 SEHNR, CDR2 FQNEAQ (reference sequence). V was shortened by 5 bases and J by 0 bases, with 10 bases between the two germline ends. The CDR3 region is CASSPRSANYGYTF. CDR3 DNA: TGTGCCAGCAGCCCCAGGTCGGCTAACTATGGCTACACCTTC. The variable domain in full, with the rest retrieved from reference TRBV7-9 and TRBJ1-2, is DTGVSQNPRHKITKRGQNVTFRCDPISEHNRLYWYRQTLGQGPEFLTYFQNEAQLEKSRLLSDRFSAERPKGSFSTLEIQRTEQGDSAMYLCASSPRSANYGYTFGSGTRLTVV.

The chain combines TRBV2 with TRBJ2-7; no clear D gene. Germline-derived CDR1 and CDR2 are SNHLY and FYNNEI. V shed 6 bases and J shed 0 bases, with 3 bases lying between them. The CDR3 extends over 11 amino acids. In DNA, the CDR3 is TGTGCCAGCAGATACTCCTACGAGCAGTACTTC. It encodes CASRYSYEQYF.

The chain uses TRBV4-2 and TRBJ1-2; TRBD1 agrees at 7 bases. The V gene's germline CDR1 is LGHNA and CDR2 YNFKEQ. The CDR3 consists of 14 residues. The trim removed 3 bases at V and 4 bases at J, leaving 5 bases unmatched. CDR3 amino acids: CASSQTGTAYGYTF. The DNA of the CDR3 is TGTGCCAGCAGCCAGACTGGGACAGCCTATGGCTACACCTTC.

The J gene is TRBJ2-5, the V gene TRBV9; 8 bases align to TRBD1. V lost 1 base, J lost 5 bases, and 7 bases stayed unmatched. The CDR3 extends over 15 amino acids. Germline lookup yields CDR1 SGDLS and CDR2 YYNGEE. The CDR3 loop is CASSVLQGAWETQYF. CDR3 in DNA: TGTGCCAGCAGCGTACTCCAGGGGGCTTGGGAGACCCAGTACTTC.

The chain recombines TRBV4-1 with TRBJ2-1; 7 bases agree with TRBD2. V shed 1 base, J shed 7 bases, and the junction held 1 base outside the gene matches. From germline, CDR1 is MGHRA and CDR2 YSYEKL. The CDR3 is made up of 13 amino acids. The DNA of the CDR3 is TGCGCCAGCAGCCAAGGGGGGGGGAATGAGCAGTTCTTC. It codes for CASSQGGGNEQFF.

The chain is built from TRBV7-9 and TRBJ2-2, with TRBD2 matching 11 bases. The CDR3 extends over 16 amino acids. V lost 5 bases, J lost 5 bases, and 7 bases stayed unmatched. Germline V gene sequence: CDR1 SEHNR, CDR2 FQNEAQ (reference sequence). The CDR3 nucleotides read TGTGCCAGCAGCACACTAGCGGGGGTATCAACCGGGGAGCTGTTTTTT. It is translated as CASSTLAGVSTGELFF.

The chain has TRBV15 and TRBJ1-3; a weak D match, TRBD1 (6 bases). Trimming removed 4 bases from V and 0 bases from J, with 10 bases in between. This CDR3 contains 15 residues. Germline CDR1 is LNHNV and CDR2 is YYDKDF (reference sequence). The CDR3, as DNA: TGTGCCACCAGCATAGGACAGAGCTCTGGAAACACCATATATTTT. This gives the protein CATSIGQSSGNTIYF.

This chain joins TRBV28 and TRBJ2-7, with TRBD1 matching 9 bases. The CDR3 contains 15 residues. Germline values: CDR1 MDHEN, CDR2 SYDVKM. V lost 6 bases to trimming and J lost 5 bases; unmatched junction nucleotides: 11. The CDR3 loop is CASSSAGTGFHEQYF. CDR3 nucleotides: TGTGCCAGCAGCTCGGCCGGGACAGGGTTTCACGAGCAGTACTTC.

The chain carries TRBV18 and TRBJ1-1, with 10 bases matching TRBD1. The CDR3 loop spans 15 amino acids. The V and J ends lost 6 bases and 5 bases, in that order; junction bases with no gene match: 9. Germline assignment: CDR1 KGHSH and CDR2 LQKENI. The CDR3 protein is CASSQPGQGRTEAFF. The CDR3 DNA reads TGTGCCAGCTCGCAACCGGGACAGGGGCGGACTGAAGCTTTCTTT.

V usage is TRBV19 and J usage is TRBJ1-6, with TRBD1 matching over 7 bases. J was trimmed by 15 bases and V by 5 bases; bases with no gene match: 10. This CDR3 region has 13 residues. CDR1 and CDR2 from the germline V gene are LNHDA and SQIVND (reference sequence). CDR3 DNA sequence: TGTGCCAGTAGTTACGTCGGGACAGCCGACCTCCACTTT. Encoded protein: CASSYVGTADLHF. Drawing the rest from reference TRBV19 and TRBJ1-6, the complete variable domain is DGGITQSPKYLFRKEGQNVTLSCEQNLNHDAMYWYRQDPGQGLRLIYYSQIVNDFQKGDIAEGYSVSREKKESFPLTVTSAQKNPTAFYLCASSYVGTADLHFGNGTRLTVT.

The chain uses TRBV23-1 and TRBJ2-6; 9 nucleotides agree with TRBD1. TRBV23-1 is treated as an ORF (open reading frame) with a function not yet certain. V dropped 0 bases and J dropped 2; count of bases not matched to a gene: 5. CDR3 length: 18 residues. The CDR3 coding sequence is TGCGCCAGCAGTCAATCTAGGGACAGGGTCCCTGGGGCCAACGTCCTGACTTTC. This codes for CASSQSRDRVPGANVLTF.

This chain joins TRBV30 and TRBJ1-2, with D possibly TRBD1 on 5 matching bases. Looked up from germline, CDR1 is GTSNPN and CDR2 is SVGIG (reference sequence). Trimming removed 5 bases from V and 7 bases from J, with 11 bases in between. This CDR3 spans 11 amino acids. The CDR3 nucleotides are TGTGCCTGGGACCAGGGTTCTGGCTACACCTTC. Amino acid sequence: CAWDQGSGYTF. Supplemented by reference TRBV30 and TRBJ1-2, the full variable domain reads SQTIHQWPATLVQPVGSPLSLECTVEGTSNPNLYWYRQAAGRGLQLLFYSVGIGQISSEVPQNLSASRPQDRQFILSSKKLLLSDSGFYLCAWDQGSGYTFGSGTRLTVV.

This clone appeared a few times. This chain uses TRBV19 with TRBJ1-5; 9 nucleotides match TRBD1. Unmatched junction bases numbered 13, after V lost 2 bases and J lost 8 bases. The CDR3 spans 17 residues. The germline CDR1 and CDR2 sequences are LNHDA and SQIVND (reference sequence). The CDR3 is CASSITVGTGIRKPQHF. The CDR3 DNA reads as TGTGCCAGTAGTATAACGGTTGGGACAGGGATTAGGAAGCCCCAGCATTTT.

The V gene is TRBV7-2, the J gene TRBJ2-5; D ambiguous. The CDR3 covers 13 residues. Trimming shortened V by 5 bases and J by 1 base, and 8 bases separated the two germline ends. Germline CDR1 reads SGHTA; CDR2 reads FQGNSA. CDR3 nucleotide sequence: TGTGCCAGCAGCCACCCTACCCAAGAGACCCAGTACTTC. Translating it yields CASSHPTQETQYF.

The CDR3 nucleotides are TGTGCCAGCAGTTTTGGTGGGCCTGAAGCTTTCTTT. It translates to CASSFGGPEAFF. V and J are TRBV12-3 or TRBV12-4 and TRBJ1-1, with D unresolved. Trimming took 3 bases from V and 6 from J, leaving 8 bases between them. The CDR3 spans 12 residues.

The V call is TRBV27, the J call TRBJ1-2; TRBD1 aligns across 7 bases. The CDR3 extends over 13 amino acids. V lost 10 bases, J lost 4 bases, and 9 bases stayed unmatched. In germline, CDR1 is MNHEY, CDR2 SMNVEV (reference sequence). CDR3 coding DNA: TGTGCCAATAAAACAGGGGACCTCTATGGCTACACCTTC. Amino acid sequence: CANKTGDLYGYTF.

The rearrangement uses TRBV6-1 and TRBJ1-1; D is undetermined. Looked up from germline, CDR1 is MNHNS and CDR2 is SASEGT. There are 14 residues in the CDR3. Trimming took 3 bases from V and 1 from J, leaving 9 bases between them. CDR3 residues: CASSDPGENTEAFF. The CDR3 coding sequence is TGTGCCAGCAGTGATCCGGGAGAGAACACTGAAGCTTTCTTT.

The chain's CDR3 is CATAPGVQRGDQETQYF. DNA for the CDR3: TGCGCCACCGCCCCGGGGGTCCAGCGGGGGGATCAAGAGACCCAGTACTTC. V gene TRBV4-1 combines with J gene TRBJ2-5, with TRBD2 matching over 9 bases. The CDR3 covers 17 residues. V trimming: 10 bases; J trimming: 2 bases; junction bases outside the gene matches: 17. Germline CDR1 and CDR2: MGHRA and YSYEKL.

The DNA of the CDR3 is TGTGCCACCGGGGGGGGACCTTCCTACGAGCAGTACTTC. Its protein is CATGGGPSYEQYF. The chain carries TRBV10-3 and TRBJ2-7, with TRBD2 matching over 8 bases. This CDR3 has 13 amino acids. V was clipped by 10 bases and J by 1 base; unmatched bases: 6. Germline-derived CDR1 and CDR2 are ENHRY and SYGVKD.

This clone was seen just once. V is TRBV4-1 and J is TRBJ2-6; a weak D match, TRBD2 (6 bases). Germline CDR1 and CDR2: MGHRA and YSYEKL. V was trimmed by 4 bases and J by 2 bases, leaving 12 bases between them. This CDR3 comprises 16 residues. This chain's CDR3 is CASSPGGGTGANVLTF. CDR3 nucleotides: TGCGCCAGCAGCCCCGGAGGAGGGACTGGGGCCAACGTCCTGACTTTC.

The rearrangement uses TRBV7-2 and TRBJ2-7, with a tentative D call TRBD2 (6 bases). From germline, CDR1 is SGHTA and CDR2 FQGNSA. V was pared by 6 bases and J by 11 bases, with 20 bases between. CDR3 length: 13 residues. CDR3 DNA: TGTGCCAGCAGTTTGAAGACCGGGGGTACAAAGTACTTC. Its protein is CASSLKTGGTKYF. Full variable domain (missing parts from reference TRBV7-2 and TRBJ2-7): GAGVSQSPSNKVTEKGKDVELRCDPISGHTALYWYRQSLGQGLEFLIYFQGNSAPDKSGLPSDRFSAERTGGSVSTLTIQRTQQEDSAVYLCASSLKTGGTKYFGPGTRLTVT.